The rows below give T cell receptor beta chains drawn from one sample of a study of T cell responses to AZD1222 COVID-19 vaccine. Clones were sequenced by immunoSEQ multiplex PCR, and TCRdb holds only the in-frame ones, with some missing. The sample holds 100,000 to 150,000 clones; about 90% are singletons and the top ten take 5% to 6.5%. Specimen: peripheral blood, collected on day 0 of AZD1222 vaccination. The receptors were sampled from an adult in good health. CDR3s leave out the opening cysteine and the closing phenylalanine or tryptophan. Clone size appears in some rows only: once, few, many, or a class for an expanded clone.

- | TRBV28 | ASSSPGLAGTWEQY
once | TRBV3-1/TRBV3-2 | ASSPGMVDARGYT
- | TRBV11-2 | ASSPSAGRIKGYT
- | TRBV18 | ASSSIPGQGTNTIY
- | TRBV5-1 | ASSWDTSGYT
- | TRBV7-3 | ASSKDPGLSSYNEQF
- | TRBV28 | ASSRTLAGSVHEQY
- | TRBV10-2 | ASTAGYEQY
- | TRBV4-2 | ASSQDVGLSEKLF
- | TRBV7-9 | ASSLGLAGGPDTGELF
few | TRBV7-9 | ASSPTDRVGY
- | TRBV6-1 | ASSEINDEQY
- | TRBV18 | ASSNRGPHSAQPSYNSPLH
- | TRBV28 | ASSLSGQGVDTEAF
- | TRBV5-1 | ASSPSPGDTQYGYT
- | TRBV18 | ASSPYQGAGNQPQH